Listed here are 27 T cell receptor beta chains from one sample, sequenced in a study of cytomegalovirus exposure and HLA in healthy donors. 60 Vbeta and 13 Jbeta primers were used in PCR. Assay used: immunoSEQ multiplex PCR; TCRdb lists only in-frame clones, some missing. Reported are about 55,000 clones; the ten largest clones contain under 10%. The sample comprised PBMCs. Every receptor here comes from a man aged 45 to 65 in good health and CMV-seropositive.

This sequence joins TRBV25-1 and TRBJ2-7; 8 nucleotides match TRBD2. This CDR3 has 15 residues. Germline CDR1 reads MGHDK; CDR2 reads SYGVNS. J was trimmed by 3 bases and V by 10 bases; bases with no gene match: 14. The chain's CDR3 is CATQDAGLGLYEQYF. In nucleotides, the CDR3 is TGTGCCACCCAGGACGCGGGACTAGGTCTCTACGAGCAGTACTTC.

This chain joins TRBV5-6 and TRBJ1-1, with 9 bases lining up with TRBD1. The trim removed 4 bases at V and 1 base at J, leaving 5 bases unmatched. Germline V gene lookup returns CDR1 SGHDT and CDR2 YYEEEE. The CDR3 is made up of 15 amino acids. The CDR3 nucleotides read TGTGCCAGCAGCGGGACAGGGAGAGGGAACACTGAAGCTTTCTTT. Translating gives CASSGTGRGNTEAFF.

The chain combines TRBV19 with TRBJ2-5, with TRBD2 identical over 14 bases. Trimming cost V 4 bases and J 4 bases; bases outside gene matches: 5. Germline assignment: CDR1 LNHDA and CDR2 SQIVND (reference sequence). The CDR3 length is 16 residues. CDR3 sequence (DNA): TGTGCCAGTAGTAAGGGCGGACTAGCGGGGGGAGAGACCCAGTACTTC. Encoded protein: CASSKGGLAGGETQYF.

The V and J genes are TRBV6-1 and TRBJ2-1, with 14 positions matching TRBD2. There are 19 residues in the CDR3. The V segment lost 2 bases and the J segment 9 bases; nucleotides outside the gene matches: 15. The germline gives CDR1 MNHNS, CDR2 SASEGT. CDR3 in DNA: TGTGCCAGCAGTGAATTGCGGGGCGGCGGGACTAGCGGGAGTGTTGAGCAGTTCTTC. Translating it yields CASSELRGGGTSGSVEQFF.

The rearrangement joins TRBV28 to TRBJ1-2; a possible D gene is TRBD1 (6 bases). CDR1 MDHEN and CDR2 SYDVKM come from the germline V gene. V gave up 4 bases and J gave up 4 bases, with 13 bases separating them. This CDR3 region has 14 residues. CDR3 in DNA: TGTGCCAGCAGTTCGGGACATCTACGCTATGGCTACACCTTC. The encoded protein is CASSSGHLRYGYTF.

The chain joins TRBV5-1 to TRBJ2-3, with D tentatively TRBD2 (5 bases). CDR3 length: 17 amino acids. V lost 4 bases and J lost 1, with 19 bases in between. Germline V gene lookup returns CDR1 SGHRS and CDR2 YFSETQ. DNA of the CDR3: TGCGCCAGCAGCCCATCCGAATGGGAGCGTCGCACAGATACGCAGTATTTT. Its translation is CASSPSEWERRTDTQYF.

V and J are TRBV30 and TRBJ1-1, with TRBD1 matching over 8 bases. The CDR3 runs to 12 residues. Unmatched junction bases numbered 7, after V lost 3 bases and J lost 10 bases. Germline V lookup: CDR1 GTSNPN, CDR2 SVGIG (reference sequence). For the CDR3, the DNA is TGTGCCTGGAGGGAGGACAGGGTGAGAGCTTTCTTT. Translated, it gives CAWREDRVRAFF.

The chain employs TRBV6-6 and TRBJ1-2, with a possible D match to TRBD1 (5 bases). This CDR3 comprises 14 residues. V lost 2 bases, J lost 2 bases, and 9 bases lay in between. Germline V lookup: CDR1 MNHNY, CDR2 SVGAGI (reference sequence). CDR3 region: CASSYPGLNYGYTF. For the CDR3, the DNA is TGTGCCAGCAGTTACCCGGGACTGAACTATGGCTACACCTTC.

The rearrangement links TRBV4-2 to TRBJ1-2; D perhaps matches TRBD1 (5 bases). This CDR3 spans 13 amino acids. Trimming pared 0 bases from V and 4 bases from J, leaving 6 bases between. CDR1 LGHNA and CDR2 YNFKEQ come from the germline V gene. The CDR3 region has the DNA TGTGCCAGCAGCCAAGAGGGGGGCTATGGCTACACCTTC. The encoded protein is CASSQEGGYGYTF.

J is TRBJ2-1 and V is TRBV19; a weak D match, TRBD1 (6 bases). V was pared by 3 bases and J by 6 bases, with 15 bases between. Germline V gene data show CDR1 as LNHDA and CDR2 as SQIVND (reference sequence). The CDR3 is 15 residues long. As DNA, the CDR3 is TGTGCCAGTAGTATGTCCGGGACACGACTCAATGAGCAGTTCTTC. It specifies CASSMSGTRLNEQFF.

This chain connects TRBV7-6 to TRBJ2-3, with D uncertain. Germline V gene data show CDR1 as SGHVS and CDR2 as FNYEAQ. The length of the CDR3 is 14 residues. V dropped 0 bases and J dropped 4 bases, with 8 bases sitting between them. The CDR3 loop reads CASSLALEADTQYF. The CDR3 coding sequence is TGTGCCAGCAGCTTAGCGCTAGAAGCAGATACGCAGTATTTT.

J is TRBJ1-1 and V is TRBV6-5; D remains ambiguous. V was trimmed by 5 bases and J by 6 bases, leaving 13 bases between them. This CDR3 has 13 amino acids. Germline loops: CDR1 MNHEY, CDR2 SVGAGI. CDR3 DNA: TGTGCCAGCAGTCGCCCTCAGGCCCCTGAAGCTTTCTTT. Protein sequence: CASSRPQAPEAFF.

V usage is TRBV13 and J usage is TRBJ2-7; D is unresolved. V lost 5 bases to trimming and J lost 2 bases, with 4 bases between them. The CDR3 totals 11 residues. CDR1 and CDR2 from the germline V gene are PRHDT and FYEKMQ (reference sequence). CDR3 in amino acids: CASSLAYEQYF. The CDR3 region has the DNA TGTGCCAGCAGCCTCGCCTACGAGCAGTACTTC.

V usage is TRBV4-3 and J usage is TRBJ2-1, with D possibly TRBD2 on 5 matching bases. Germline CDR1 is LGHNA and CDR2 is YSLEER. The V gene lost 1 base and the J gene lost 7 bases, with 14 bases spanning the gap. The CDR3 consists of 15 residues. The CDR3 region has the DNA TGCGCCAGCAGCCAAGGGGCAGCGTCGGGGAATGAGCAGTTCTTC. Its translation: CASSQGAASGNEQFF.

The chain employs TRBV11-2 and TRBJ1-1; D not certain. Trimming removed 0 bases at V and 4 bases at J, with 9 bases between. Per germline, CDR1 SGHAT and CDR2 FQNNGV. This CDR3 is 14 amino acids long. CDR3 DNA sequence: TGTGCCAGCAGCTTAGATCCGGGGATCACTGAAGCTTTCTTT. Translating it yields CASSLDPGITEAFF.

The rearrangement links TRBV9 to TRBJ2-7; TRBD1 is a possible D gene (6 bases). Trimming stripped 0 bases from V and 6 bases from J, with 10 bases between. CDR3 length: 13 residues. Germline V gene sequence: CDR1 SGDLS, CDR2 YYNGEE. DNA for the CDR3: TGTGCCAGCAGCGTAGCTGGGGGCCGCGAGCAGTACTTC. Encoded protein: CASSVAGGREQYF.

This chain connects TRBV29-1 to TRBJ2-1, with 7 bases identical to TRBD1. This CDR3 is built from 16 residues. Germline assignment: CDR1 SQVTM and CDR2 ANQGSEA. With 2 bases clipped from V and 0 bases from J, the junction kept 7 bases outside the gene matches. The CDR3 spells CSVEPNRGGSYNEQFF. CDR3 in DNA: TGCAGCGTTGAACCGAACAGGGGTGGCTCCTACAATGAGCAGTTCTTC.

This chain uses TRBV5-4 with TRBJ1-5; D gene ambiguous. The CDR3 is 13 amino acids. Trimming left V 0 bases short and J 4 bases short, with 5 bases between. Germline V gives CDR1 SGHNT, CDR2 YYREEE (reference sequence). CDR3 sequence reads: CASSLGENQPQHF. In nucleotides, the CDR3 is TGTGCCAGCAGCTTGGGGGAGAATCAGCCCCAGCATTTT.

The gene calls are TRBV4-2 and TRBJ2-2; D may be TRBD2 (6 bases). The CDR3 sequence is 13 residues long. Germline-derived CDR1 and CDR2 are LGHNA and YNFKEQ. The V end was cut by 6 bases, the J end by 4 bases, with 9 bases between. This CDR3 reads CASRAGFTGELFF. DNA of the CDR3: TGTGCCAGCAGGGCGGGGTTCACCGGGGAGCTGTTTTTT.

This chain's CDR3 is CASSSRPRTGQQANTEAFF. In DNA form, the CDR3 reads TGTGCCAGCAGTTCCCGACCCCGGACAGGGCAGCAGGCGAACACTGAAGCTTTCTTT. The rearrangement uses TRBV27 and TRBJ1-1, with 8 bases matching TRBD1. Per the germline V gene, CDR1 is MNHEY and CDR2 is SMNVEV (reference sequence). The length of the CDR3 is 19 residues. With V trimmed by 4 bases and J by 1 base, 17 bases remained unmatched.

The CDR3: CASSWGTGGTEAFF. The CDR3 DNA reads as TGTGCCAGCAGTTGGGGGACTGGGGGGACTGAAGCTTTCTTT. The rearrangement links TRBV28 to TRBJ1-1; tentative D call: TRBD1 (5 bases). CDR1 is MDHEN and CDR2 is SYDVKM in the germline V gene. The CDR3 spans 14 residues. Between the trimmed V and J ends, which lost 4 bases and 5 bases, there was a span of 14 bases.

CDR3 DNA sequence: TGTGCCAGTACCCTAGCGGGCTCCTACGAGCAGTACTTC. Protein product: CASTLAGSYEQYF. The chain combines TRBV7-9 with TRBJ2-7; TRBD2 matches 8 bases. V lost 9 bases and J lost 0; bases outside the gene matches: 4. The CDR3 loop spans 13 amino acids. Per the germline V gene, CDR1 is SEHNR and CDR2 is FQNEAQ (reference sequence).

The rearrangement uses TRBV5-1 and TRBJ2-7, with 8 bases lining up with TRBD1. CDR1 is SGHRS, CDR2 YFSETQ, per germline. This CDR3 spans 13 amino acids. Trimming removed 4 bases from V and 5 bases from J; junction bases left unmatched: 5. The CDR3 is CASSINRGDEQYF. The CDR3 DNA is TGCGCCAGCAGCATCAACAGGGGGGACGAGCAGTACTTC.

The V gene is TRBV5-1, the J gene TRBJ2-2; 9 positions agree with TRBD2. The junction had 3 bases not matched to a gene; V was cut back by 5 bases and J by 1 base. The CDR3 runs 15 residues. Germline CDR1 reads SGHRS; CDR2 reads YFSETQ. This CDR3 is CASRRLAENTGELFF. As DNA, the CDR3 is TGCGCCAGCAGAAGACTAGCGGAGAACACCGGGGAGCTGTTTTTT.

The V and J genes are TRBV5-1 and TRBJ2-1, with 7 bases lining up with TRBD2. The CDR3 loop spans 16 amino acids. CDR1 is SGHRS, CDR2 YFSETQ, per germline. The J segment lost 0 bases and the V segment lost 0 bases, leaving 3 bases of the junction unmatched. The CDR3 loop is CASSLEGGSSYNEQFF. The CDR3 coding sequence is TGCGCCAGCAGCTTGGAGGGAGGGAGCTCCTACAATGAGCAGTTCTTC.

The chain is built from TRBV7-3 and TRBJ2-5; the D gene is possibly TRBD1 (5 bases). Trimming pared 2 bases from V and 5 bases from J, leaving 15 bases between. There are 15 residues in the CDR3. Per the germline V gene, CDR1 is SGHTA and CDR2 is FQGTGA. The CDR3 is CASSLSTGPRETQYF. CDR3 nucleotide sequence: TGTGCCAGCAGCTTATCAACAGGCCCCCGGGAGACCCAGTACTTC. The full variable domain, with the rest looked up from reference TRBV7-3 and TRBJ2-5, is GAGVSQTPSNKVTEKGKYVELRCDPISGHTALYWYRQSLGQGPEFLIYFQGTGAADDSGLPNDRFFAVRPEGSVSTLKIQRTERGDSAVYLCASSLSTGPRETQYFGPGTRLLVL.

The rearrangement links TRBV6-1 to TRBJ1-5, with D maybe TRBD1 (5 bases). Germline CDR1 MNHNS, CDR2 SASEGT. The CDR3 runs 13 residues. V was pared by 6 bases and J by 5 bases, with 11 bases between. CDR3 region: CASRLQVDQPQHF. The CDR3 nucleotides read TGTGCCAGCAGACTACAGGTTGATCAGCCCCAGCATTTT.